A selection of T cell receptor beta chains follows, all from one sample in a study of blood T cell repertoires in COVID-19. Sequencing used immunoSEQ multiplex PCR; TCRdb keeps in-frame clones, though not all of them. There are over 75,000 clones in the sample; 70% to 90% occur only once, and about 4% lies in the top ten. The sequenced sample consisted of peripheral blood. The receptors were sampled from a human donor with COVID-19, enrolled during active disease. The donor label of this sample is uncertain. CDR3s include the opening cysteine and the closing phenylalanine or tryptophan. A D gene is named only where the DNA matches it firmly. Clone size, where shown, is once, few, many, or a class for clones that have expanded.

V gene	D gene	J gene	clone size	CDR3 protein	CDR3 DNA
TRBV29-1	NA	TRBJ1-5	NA	CSVSGPGGPQHF	TGCAGCGTTTCAGGGCCCGGGGGGCCCCAGCATTTT
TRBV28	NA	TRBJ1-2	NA	CASRNRFLIYGYTF	TGTGCCAGCAGAAACAGGTTTCTTATCTATGGCTACACCTTC
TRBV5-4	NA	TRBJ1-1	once	CASSLAEGNTEAFF	TGTGCCAGCAGCTTGGCGGAGGGGAACACTGAAGCTTTCTTT
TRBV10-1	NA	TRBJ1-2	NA	CASSKDNNYGYTF	TGCGCCAGCAGCAAGGACAATAACTATGGCTACACCTTC
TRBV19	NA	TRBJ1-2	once	CASSITGGGYGYTF	TGTGCCAGTAGTATAACGGGTGGTGGCTATGGCTACACCTTC
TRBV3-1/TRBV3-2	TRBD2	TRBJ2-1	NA	CASSQAIQRGGLNEQFF	TGTGCCAGCAGCCAAGCCATTCAGCGGGGGGGCCTCAATGAGCAGTTCTTC
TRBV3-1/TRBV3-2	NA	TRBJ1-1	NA	CASSTSRGTEAFF	TGTGCCAGCAGCACCAGCCGGGGGACTGAAGCTTTCTTT
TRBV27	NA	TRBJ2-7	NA	CASSNTYEQYF	TGTGCCAGCAGTAACACCTACGAGCAGTACTTC
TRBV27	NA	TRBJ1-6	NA	CASSPRRVPNSPLHF	TGTGCCAGCAGTCCCAGGAGGGTCCCTAATTCACCCCTCCACTTT
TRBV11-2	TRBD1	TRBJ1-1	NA	CASSYSGGWGTEAFF	TGTGCCAGCAGCTACTCAGGGGGCTGGGGCACTGAAGCTTTCTTT
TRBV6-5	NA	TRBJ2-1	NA	CASSLRSGVYNEQFF	TGTGCCAGCAGCCTAAGGTCAGGGGTCTACAATGAGCAGTTCTTC
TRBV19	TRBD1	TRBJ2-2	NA	CASSGQVYTGELFF	TGTGCCAGTTCTGGACAGGTTTACACCGGGGAGCTGTTTTTT
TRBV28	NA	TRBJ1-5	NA	CASTWGGASNQPQHF	TGTGCCAGCACCTGGGGCGGGGCTAGCAATCAGCCCCAGCATTTT
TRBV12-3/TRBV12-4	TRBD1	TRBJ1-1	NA	CASTRTGVGEAFF	TGTGCCAGCACCCGGACAGGGGTAGGGGAAGCTTTCTTT
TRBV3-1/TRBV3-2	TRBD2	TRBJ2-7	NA	CASSQGGGTNTYEQYF	TGTGCCAGCAGCCAAGGTGGGGGGACTAATACCTACGAGCAGTACTTC
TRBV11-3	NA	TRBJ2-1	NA	CASSLLRGNEQFF	TGTGCCAGCAGCTTACTCCGGGGGAATGAGCAGTTCTTC